This T cell receptor beta chain was obtained from a study of T cell repertoires in cytomegalovirus infection. About the research overall: Matching HLA type and CMV infection were both indicated by public TCR beta signatures.

TCRdb passed the reads through MiXCR, listing each CDR3 protein once. The data show about 260,000 distinct CDR3 sequences, roughly 13% seen once. Study-level points and caveats: HLA-C-restricted CMV-specific TCR beta clonotypes were dominant in the ex vivo response.

This clonotype was seen only a few times. The target antigen is unknown. This clonotype was obtained from a human donor in good health (CMV status not recorded). Some clones in this sample may be carry-over from other donors' samples. The sequenced sample was PBMCs.

CDR3 sequence (DNA): TGTGCCAGCACCCCCGTAGGCAACAATGAGCAGTTCTTC. It specifies CASTPVGNNEQFF. The chain couples TRBV6-1 to TRBJ2-1, with D hard to call. This CDR3 contains 13 residues. The germline V gene encodes CDR1 MNHNS and CDR2 SASEGT. V gave up 7 bases and J gave up 5 bases, with 12 bases separating them.